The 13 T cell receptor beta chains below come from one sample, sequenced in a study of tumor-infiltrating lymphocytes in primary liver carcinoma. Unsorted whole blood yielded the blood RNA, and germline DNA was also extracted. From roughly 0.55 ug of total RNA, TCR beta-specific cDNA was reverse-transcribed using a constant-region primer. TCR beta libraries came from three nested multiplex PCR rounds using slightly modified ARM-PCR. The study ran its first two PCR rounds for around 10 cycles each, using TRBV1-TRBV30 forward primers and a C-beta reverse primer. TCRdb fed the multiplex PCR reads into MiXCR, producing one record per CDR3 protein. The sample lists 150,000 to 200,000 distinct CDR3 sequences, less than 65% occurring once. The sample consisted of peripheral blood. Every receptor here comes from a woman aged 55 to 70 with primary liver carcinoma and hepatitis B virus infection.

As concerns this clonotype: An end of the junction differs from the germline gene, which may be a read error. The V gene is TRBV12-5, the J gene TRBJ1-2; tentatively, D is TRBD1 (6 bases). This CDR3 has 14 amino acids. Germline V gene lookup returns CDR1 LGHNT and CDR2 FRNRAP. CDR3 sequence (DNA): TGCGCTAGTGGTTTGACCCGCGGGGGCGCGCCGGGTACCTTC. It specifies CASGLTRGGAPGTF.

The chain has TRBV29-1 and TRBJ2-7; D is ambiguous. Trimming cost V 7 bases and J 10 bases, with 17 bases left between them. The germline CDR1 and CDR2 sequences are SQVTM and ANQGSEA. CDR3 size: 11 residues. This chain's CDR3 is CSGVRTYVQYF. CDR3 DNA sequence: TGCAGCGGGGTTAGGACCTACGTACAGTACTTC.

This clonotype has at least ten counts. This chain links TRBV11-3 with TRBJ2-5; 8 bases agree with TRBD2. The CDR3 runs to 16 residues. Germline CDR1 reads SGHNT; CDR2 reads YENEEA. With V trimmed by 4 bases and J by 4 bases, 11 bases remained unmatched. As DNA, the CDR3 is TGTGCCAGCAGCTCCACGGGGGGGGGCCTAGGAGAGACCCAGTACTTC. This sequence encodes CASSSTGGGLGETQYF. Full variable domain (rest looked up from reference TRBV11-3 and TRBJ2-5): EAGVVQSPRYKIIEKKQPVAFWCNPISGHNTLYWYLQNLGQGPELLIRYENEEAVDDSQLPKDRFSAERLKGVDSTLKIQPAELGDSAVYLCASSSTGGGLGETQYFGPGTRLLVL.

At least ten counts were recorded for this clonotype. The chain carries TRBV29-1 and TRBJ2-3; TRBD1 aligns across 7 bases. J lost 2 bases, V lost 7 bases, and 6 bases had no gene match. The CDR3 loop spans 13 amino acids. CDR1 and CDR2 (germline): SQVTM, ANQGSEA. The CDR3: CSGGQDSTDTQYF. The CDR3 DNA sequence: TGCAGCGGCGGACAGGATTCCACAGATACGCAGTATTTT.

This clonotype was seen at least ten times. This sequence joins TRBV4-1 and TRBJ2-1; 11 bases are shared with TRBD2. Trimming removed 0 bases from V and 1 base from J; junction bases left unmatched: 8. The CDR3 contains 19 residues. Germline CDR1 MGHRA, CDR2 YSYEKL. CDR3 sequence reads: CASSQEGATSGRSYNEQFF. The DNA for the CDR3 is TGCGCCAGCAGCCAAGAGGGGGCCACTAGCGGGAGATCCTACAATGAGCAGTTCTTC.

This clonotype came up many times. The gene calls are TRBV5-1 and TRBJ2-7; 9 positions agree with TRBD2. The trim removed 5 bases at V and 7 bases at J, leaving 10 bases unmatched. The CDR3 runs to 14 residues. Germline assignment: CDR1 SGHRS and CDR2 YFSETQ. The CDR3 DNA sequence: TGCGCCAGCAGTGCTAGCGGGAAGATGGAGGAGCAGTACTTC. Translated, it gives CASSASGKMEEQYF.

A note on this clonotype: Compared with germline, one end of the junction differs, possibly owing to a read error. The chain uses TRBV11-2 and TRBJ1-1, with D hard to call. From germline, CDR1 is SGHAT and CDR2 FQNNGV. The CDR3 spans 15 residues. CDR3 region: CASSLEPGPNTEAIF. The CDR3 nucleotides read TGTGCCAGCAGCTTAGAACCTGGACCTAACACTGAAGCTATCTTT.

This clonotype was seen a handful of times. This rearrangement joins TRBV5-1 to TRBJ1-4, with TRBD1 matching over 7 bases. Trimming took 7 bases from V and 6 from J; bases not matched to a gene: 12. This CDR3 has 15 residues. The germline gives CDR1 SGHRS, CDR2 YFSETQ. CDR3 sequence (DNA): TGCGCCAGCCGCACCTCCGGGGACAGCTATGAAAAACTGTTTTTT. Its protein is CASRTSGDSYEKLFF.

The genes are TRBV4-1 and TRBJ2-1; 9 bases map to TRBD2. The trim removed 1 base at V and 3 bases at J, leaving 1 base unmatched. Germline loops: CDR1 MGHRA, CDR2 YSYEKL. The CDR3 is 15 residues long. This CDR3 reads CASSQGLADYNEQFF. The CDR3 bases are TGCGCCAGCAGCCAAGGACTAGCGGACTACAATGAGCAGTTCTTC.

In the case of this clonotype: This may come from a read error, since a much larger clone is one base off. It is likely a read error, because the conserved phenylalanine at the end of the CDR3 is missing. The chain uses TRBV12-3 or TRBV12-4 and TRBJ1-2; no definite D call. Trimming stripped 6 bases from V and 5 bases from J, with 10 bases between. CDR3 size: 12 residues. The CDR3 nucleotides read TGTGCCAGCAGCTCTTTCTGGTATGGCTACACCTCC. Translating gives CASSSFWYGYTS.

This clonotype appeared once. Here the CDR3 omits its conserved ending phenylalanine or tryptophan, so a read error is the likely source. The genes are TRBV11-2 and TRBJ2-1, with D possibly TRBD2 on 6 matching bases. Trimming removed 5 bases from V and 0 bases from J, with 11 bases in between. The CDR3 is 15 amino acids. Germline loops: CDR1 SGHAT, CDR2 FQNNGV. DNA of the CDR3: TGTGCCAGCAGCCTTGCGGGAAGCTCCTACAATGAGCAGTTCTTA. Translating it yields CASSLAGSSYNEQFL.

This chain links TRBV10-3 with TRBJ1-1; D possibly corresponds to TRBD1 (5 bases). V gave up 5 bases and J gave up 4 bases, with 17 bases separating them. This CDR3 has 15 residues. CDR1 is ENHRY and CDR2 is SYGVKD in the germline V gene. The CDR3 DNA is TGTGCCATCAGTATCTTAGGGCAGGGCGTCACTGAAGCTTTCTTT. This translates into CAISILGQGVTEAFF.

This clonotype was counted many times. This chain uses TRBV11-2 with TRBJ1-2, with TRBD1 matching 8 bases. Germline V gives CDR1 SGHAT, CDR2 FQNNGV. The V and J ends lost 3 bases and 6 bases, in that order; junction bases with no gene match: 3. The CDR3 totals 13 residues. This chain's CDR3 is CASSFRGQDGYTF. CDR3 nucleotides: TGTGCCAGCAGCTTCAGGGGGCAGGATGGCTACACCTTC.